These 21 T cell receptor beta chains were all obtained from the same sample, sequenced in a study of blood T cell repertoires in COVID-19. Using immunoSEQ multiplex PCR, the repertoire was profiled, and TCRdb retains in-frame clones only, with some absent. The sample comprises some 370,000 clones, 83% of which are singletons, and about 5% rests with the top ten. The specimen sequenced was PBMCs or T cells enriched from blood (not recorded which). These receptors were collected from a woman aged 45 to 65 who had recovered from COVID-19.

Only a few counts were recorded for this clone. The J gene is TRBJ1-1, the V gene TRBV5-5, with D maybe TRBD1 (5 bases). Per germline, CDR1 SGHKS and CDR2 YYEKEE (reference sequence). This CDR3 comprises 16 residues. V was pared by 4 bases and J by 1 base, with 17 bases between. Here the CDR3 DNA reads TGTGCCAGCAGCCCACTCCCTGACAGTACGAACACTGAAGCTTTCTTT. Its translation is CASSPLPDSTNTEAFF.

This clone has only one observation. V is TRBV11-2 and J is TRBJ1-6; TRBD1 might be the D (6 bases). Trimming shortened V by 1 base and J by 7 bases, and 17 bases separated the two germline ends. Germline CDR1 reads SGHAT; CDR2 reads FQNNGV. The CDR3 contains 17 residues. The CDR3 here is CASSLVGGRGLNSPLHF. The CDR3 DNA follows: TGTGCCAGCAGCTTAGTAGGTGGCAGGGGATTAAATTCACCCCTCCACTTT. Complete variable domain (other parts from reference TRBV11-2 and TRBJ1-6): EAGVAQSPRYKIIEKRQSVAFWCNPISGHATLYWYQQILGQGPKLLIQFQNNGVVDDSQLPKDRFSAERLKGVDSTLKIQPAKLEDSAVYLCASSLVGGRGLNSPLHFGNGTRLTVT.

The CDR3 sequence: CASSPLAGGAYQAFF. In nucleotides, the CDR3 is TGTGCCAGCAGCCCCCTCGCGGGGGGCGCGTATCAAGCTTTCTTT. The gene calls are TRBV11-3 and TRBJ1-1; D is perhaps TRBD1 (6 bases). V lost 5 bases, J lost 9 bases, and 22 bases lay in between. Per the germline V gene, CDR1 is SGHNT and CDR2 is YENEEA. CDR3 length: 15 residues.

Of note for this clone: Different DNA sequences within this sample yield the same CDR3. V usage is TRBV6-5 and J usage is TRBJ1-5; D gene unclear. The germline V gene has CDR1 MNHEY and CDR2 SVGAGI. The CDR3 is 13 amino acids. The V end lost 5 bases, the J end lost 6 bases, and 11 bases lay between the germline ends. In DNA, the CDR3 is TGTGCCAGCAGTCTAGACCGGGGTCAGCCCCAGCATTTT. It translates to CASSLDRGQPQHF.

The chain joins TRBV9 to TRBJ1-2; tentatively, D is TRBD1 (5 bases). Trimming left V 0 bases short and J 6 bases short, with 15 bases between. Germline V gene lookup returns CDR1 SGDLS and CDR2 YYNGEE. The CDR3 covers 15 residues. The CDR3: CASSVEPQVANGYTF. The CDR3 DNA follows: TGTGCCAGCAGCGTAGAACCACAGGTCGCTAATGGCTACACCTTC. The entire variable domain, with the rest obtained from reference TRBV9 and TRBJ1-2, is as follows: DSGVTQTPKHLITATGQRVTLRCSPRSGDLSVYWYQQSLDQGLQFLIQYYNGEERAKGNILERFSAQQFPDLHSELNLSSLELGDSALYFCASSVEPQVANGYTFGSGTRLTVV.

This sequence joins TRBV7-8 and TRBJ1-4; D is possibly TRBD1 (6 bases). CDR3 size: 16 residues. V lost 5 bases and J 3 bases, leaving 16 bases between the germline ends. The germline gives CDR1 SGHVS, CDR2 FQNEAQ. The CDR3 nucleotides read TGTGCCAGCAGCCTTAGATCTCGGACAGCTAATGAAAAACTGTTTTTT. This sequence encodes CASSLRSRTANEKLFF.

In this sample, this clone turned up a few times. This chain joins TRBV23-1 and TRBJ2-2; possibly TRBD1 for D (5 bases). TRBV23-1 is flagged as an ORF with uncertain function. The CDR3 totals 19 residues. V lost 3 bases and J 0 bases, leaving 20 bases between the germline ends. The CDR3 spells CASSHHEGQDRTNTGELFF. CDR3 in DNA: TGCGCCAGCAGTCACCACGAAGGCCAAGACAGAACGAACACCGGGGAGCTGTTTTTT.

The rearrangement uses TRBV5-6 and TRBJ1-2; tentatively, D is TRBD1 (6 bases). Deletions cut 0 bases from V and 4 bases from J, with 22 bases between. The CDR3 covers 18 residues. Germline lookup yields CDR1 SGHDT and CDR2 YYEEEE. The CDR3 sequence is CASSLVRDTLLTVYGYTF. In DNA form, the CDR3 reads TGTGCCAGCAGCTTGGTTCGGGACACCCTTTTGACCGTCTATGGCTACACCTTC.

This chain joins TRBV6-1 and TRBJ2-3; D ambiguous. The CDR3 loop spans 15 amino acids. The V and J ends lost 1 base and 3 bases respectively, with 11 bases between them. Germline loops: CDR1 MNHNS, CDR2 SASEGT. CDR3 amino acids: CASSEEVRITDTQYF. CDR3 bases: TGTGCCAGCAGTGAAGAGGTCAGGATTACAGATACGCAGTATTTT.

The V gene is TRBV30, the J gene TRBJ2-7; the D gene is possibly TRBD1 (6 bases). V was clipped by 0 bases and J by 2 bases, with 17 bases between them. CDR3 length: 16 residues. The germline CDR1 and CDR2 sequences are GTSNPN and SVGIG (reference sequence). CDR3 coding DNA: TGTGCCTGGAGTGTGCAGGGACAACCATACCCCTACGAGCAGTACTTC. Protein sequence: CAWSVQGQPYPYEQYF.

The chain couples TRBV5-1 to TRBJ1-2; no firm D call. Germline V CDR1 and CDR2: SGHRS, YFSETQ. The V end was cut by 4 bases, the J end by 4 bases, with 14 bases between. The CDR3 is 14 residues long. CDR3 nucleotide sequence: TGCGCCAGCAGCCAAACTGCGCGCGTCTATGGCTACACCTTC. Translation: CASSQTARVYGYTF. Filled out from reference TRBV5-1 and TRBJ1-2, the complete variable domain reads KAGVTQTPRYLIKTRGQQVTLSCSPISGHRSVSWYQQTPGQGLQFLFEYFSETQRNKGNFPGRFSGRQFSNSRSEMNVSTLELGDSALYLCASSQTARVYGYTFGSGTRLTVV.

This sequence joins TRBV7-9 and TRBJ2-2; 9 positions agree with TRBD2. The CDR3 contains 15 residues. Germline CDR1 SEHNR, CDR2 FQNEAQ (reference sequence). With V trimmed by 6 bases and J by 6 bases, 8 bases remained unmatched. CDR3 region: CASRHPGLASGELFF. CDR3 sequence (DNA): TGTGCCAGCAGACATCCGGGACTAGCATCCGGGGAGCTGTTTTTT.

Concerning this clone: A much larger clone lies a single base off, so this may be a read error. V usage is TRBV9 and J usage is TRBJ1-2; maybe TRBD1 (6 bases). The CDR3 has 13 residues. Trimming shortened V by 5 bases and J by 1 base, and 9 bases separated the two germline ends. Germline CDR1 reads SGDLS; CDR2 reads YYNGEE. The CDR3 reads CASSPGVNYGYTF. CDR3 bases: TGTGCCAGCAGTCCAGGGGTTAACTATGGCTACACCTTC.

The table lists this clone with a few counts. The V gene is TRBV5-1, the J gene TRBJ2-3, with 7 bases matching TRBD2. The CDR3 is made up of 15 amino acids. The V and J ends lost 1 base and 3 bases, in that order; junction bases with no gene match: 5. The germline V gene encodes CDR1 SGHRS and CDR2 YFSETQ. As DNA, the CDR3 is TGCGCCAGCAGCTTGAGCGCGGGGGTAACAGATACGCAGTATTTT. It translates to CASSLSAGVTDTQYF.

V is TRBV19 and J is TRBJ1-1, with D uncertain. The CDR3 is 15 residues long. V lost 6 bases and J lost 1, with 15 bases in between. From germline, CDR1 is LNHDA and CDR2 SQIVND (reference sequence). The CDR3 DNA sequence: TGTGCCAGTAGCCCCCAGTCGGCAGGGAACACTGAAGCTTTCTTT. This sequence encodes CASSPQSAGNTEAFF.

This CDR3 reads CASSRDAGLNTGELFF. The CDR3 bases are TGTGCCAGCTCACGCGATGCGGGACTAAACACCGGGGAGCTGTTTTTT. The chain recombines TRBV18 with TRBJ2-2; 7 bases are shared with TRBD2. With V trimmed by 4 bases and J by 2 bases, 7 bases remained unmatched. The CDR3 totals 16 residues. In germline, CDR1 is KGHSH, CDR2 LQKENI.

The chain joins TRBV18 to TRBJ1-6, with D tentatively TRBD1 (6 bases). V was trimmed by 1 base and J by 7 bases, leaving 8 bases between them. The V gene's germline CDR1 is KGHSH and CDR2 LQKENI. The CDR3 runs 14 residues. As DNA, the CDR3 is TGTGCCAGCTCACCACTGGGGGCGAATTCACCCCTCCACTTT. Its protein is CASSPLGANSPLHF.

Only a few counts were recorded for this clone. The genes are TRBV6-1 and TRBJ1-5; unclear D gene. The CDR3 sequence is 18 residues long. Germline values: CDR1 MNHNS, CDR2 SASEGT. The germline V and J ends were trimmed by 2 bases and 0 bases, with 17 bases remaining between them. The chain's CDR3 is CASSEFSWYSSSNQPQHF. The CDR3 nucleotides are TGTGCCAGCAGTGAATTTAGTTGGTACAGTTCTAGCAATCAGCCCCAGCATTTT.

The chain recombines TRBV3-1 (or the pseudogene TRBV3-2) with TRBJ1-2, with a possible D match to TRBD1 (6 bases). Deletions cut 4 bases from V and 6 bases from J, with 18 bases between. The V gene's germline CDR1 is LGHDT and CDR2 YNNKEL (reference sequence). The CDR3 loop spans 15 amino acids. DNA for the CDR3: TGTGCCAGCAGCCGGTTTGTAGTGGGGGGGCATGGCTACACCTTC. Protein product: CASSRFVVGGHGYTF.

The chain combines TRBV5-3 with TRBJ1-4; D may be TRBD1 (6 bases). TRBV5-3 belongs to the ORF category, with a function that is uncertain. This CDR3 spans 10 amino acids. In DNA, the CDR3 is TGTGTCCAGGGGAATGAAAAACTGTTTTTT. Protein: CVQGNEKLFF.

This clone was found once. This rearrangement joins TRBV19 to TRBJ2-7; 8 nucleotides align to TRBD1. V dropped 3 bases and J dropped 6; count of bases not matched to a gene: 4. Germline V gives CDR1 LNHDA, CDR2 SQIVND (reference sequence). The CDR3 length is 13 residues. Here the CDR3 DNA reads TGTGCCAGTAGTATTCCAGGGGGCATCGAGCAGTACTTC. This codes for CASSIPGGIEQYF.